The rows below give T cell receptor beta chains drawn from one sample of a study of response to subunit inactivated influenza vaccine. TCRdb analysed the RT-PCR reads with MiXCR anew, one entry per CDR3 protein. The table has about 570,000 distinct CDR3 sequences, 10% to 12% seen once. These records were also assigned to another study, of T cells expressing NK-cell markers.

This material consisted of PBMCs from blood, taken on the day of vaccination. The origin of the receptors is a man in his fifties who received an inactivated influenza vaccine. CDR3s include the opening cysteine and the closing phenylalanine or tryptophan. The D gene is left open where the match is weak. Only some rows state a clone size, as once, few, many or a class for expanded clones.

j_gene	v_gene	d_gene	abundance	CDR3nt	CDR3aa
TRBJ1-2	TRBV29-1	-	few	TGCAGCGTTGAAGATCTGGGAGAGAGGTATGGCTACACCTTC	CSVEDLGERYGYTF
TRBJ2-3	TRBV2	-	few	TGTGCCAGCAGTGCGGGGGACATCAATACGCAGTATTTT	CASSAGDINTQYF
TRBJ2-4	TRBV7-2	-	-	TGTGCCAGCAGCACCGGGACGTTGGACATTCAGTACTTC	CASSTGTLDIQYF
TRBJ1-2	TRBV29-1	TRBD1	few	TGCAGCGTTCGTGACAGGGCATTGGAGGGCTACACCTTC	CSVRDRALEGYTF
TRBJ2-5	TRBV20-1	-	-	TGCAGTGCTAGCGGCCCCGGGATGGAGACCCAGTACTTC	CSASGPGMETQYF
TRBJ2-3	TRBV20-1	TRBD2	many	TGCAGTGCTAGGGGGGGGGCAGATACGCAGTATTTT	CSARGGADTQYF
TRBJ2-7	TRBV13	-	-	TGTGCCAGCAGCTTAACGGCCAGGACCTACGAGCAGTACTTC	CASSLTARTYEQYF
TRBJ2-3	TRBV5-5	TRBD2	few	TGTGCCAGCAGCTTGGGAGCCGGGGAGGGCTCCGCAGATACGCAGTATTTT	CASSLGAGEGSADTQYF
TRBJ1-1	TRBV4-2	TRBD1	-	TGTGCCAGCAGCCAAGATACAGGGGACGCTGAAGCTTTCTTT	CASSQDTGDAEAFF
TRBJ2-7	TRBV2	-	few	TGTGCCAGCACCCCCGCCGCCCTAGCCGAAAGGCACTTC	CASTPAALAERHF
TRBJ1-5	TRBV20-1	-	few	TGCAGTGCCCATGCAACAGGGTATAGCAATCAGCCCCAGCATTTT	CSAHATGYSNQPQHF
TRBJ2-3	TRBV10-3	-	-	TGTGCCATCAGTGAGTCGAACTGGCGCAGGTCTCACTTGTACGTCCCAGATACGCAGTATTTT	CAISESNWRRSHLYVPDTQYF
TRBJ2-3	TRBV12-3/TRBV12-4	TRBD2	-	TGTGCCAGCAGAATAGCGGGAGGGCCCGATACGCAGTATTTT	CASRIAGGPDTQYF
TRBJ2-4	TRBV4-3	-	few	TGCGCCAGCAGCCATAATCACGGGGACATTCAGTACTTC	CASSHNHGDIQYF
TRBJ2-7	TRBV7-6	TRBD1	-	TGTGCCAGCAGCTTGGACAGGGGGGCCCACGAGCAGTACTTC	CASSLDRGAHEQYF
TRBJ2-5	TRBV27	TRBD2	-	TGTGCCAGCAGTTTATTGACTAGCGGGGGGGCGGAAGAGACCCAGTACTTC	CASSLLTSGGAEETQYF
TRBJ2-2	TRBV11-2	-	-	TGTGCCAGCAGCTTAGTGGCAGGGCCCGGGGAGCTGTTTTTT	CASSLVAGPGELFF
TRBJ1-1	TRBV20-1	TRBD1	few	TGCAGTGCTAAGGGACAGGGAGGAACTGAAGCTTTCTTT	CSAKGQGGTEAFF
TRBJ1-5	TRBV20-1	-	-	TGCAGTGCTATAGGGGGGAGCAATCAGCCCCAGCATTTT	CSAIGGSNQPQHF
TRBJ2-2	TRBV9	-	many	TGTGCCAGCAGCAGGGTTGCCGGGGAGCTGTTTTTT	CASSRVAGELFF
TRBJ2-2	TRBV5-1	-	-	TGCGCCAGCAGCTTGTCGTGGGGTTCGGGCACCGGGGAGCTGTTTTTT	CASSLSWGSGTGELFF
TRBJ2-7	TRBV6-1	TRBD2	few	TGTGCCAGCAGCCGGGAGGGTAGCTATAGCGTCTACGAGCAGTACTTC	CASSREGSYSVYEQYF
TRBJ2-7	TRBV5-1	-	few	TGCGCCAGCAGTGGGACACCGGGACCCACAAACGGGCAGTACTTC	CASSGTPGPTNGQYF
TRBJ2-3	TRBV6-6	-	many	TGTGCCAGCAGTTACGTCGACTACTTGCAGTATTTT	CASSYVDYLQYF
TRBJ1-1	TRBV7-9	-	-	TGTGCCAGTAACCGGGACCTCACTGAAGCTTTCTTT	CASNRDLTEAFF
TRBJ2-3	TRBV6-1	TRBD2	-	TGTGCCACCACTCCTGGACTAGTTTCAGATACGCAGTATTTT	CATTPGLVSDTQYF
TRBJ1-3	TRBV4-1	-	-	TGCGCCAGCAGCCAATGGAGCAGGGCTGGAAACACCATATATTTT	CASSQWSRAGNTIYF
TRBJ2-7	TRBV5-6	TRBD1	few	TGTGCCAGCAGTACTCCAGCCGGGACAGGGGCCTACGAGCAGTACTTC	CASSTPAGTGAYEQYF
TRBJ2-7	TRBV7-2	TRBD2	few	TGTGCCAGCAGCTTAGGTTCGGCGGGGGAAGGTCGATTAGGGCAGTACTTC	CASSLGSAGEGRLGQYF